These T cell receptor beta chains were read from a single sample in a study of cytomegalovirus exposure and HLA in healthy donors. This table comes from immunoSEQ multiplex PCR, and its TCRdb copy is limited to in-frame clones, with some not included. This sample has 90,000 to 140,000 clones, with about 80% found just once. The sequenced material came from PBMCs. The receptors derive from a man younger than 45 in good health and CMV-seronegative. The CDR3 runs from the conserved cysteine through the conserved F or W. D genes are given only for firm matches. Clone sizes are given selectively: once, few, many, or a class where the clone is expanded.

d_gene: TRBD1; v_gene: TRBV2; abundance: NA; j_gene: TRBJ1-2; CDR3nt: TGTGCCAGCCGGGACAGGGGGCGCGGGTTCTATGGCTACACCTTC; CDR3aa: CASRDRGRGFYGYTF
d_gene: NA; v_gene: TRBV28; abundance: NA; j_gene: TRBJ2-1; CDR3nt: TGTGCCAGCAGTTTAACTAGACCGAATGAGCAGTTCTTC; CDR3aa: CASSLTRPNEQFF
d_gene: TRBD2; v_gene: TRBV5-1; abundance: NA; j_gene: TRBJ2-2; CDR3nt: TGCGCCAGCAGCTGGGGACTAGCGGGAGGACCAAAGAACACCGGGGAGCTGTTTTTT; CDR3aa: CASSWGLAGGPKNTGELFF
d_gene: NA; v_gene: TRBV4-3; abundance: few; j_gene: TRBJ2-3; CDR3nt: TGCGCCAGCAGCCATGGAGGCCAGAGCACAGATACGCAGTATTTT; CDR3aa: CASSHGGQSTDTQYF
d_gene: NA; v_gene: TRBV7-2; abundance: NA; j_gene: TRBJ1-2; CDR3nt: TGTGCCAGCAGTCCCGTCTTGGGGGCCGGAGGCTACACCTTC; CDR3aa: CASSPVLGAGGYTF
d_gene: NA; v_gene: TRBV19; abundance: NA; j_gene: TRBJ2-5; CDR3nt: TGTGCCAGTAGTTCCCCCGAGGGTGGGCAGTACTTC; CDR3aa: CASSSPEGGQYF
d_gene: NA; v_gene: TRBV27; abundance: NA; j_gene: TRBJ2-5; CDR3nt: TGTGCCAGCAGTCTTTCGCGGGGTTTGCAAGAGACCCAGTACTTC; CDR3aa: CASSLSRGLQETQYF
d_gene: TRBD2; v_gene: TRBV7-8; abundance: NA; j_gene: TRBJ2-3; CDR3nt: TGTGCCAGCAGCTTAGCGCGGGCGGGAGAGCCAGATACGCAGTATTTT; CDR3aa: CASSLARAGEPDTQYF
d_gene: NA; v_gene: TRBV6-5; abundance: NA; j_gene: TRBJ1-1; CDR3nt: TGTGCCAGCAGTCAGAGCGGAACTGAAGCTTTCTTT; CDR3aa: CASSQSGTEAFF
d_gene: TRBD2; v_gene: TRBV5-6; abundance: NA; j_gene: TRBJ2-7; CDR3nt: TGTGCCAGCAGCTTGTTCTCCCTAGCGGGGGACGAGCAGTACTTC; CDR3aa: CASSLFSLAGDEQYF
d_gene: TRBD1; v_gene: TRBV7-9; abundance: NA; j_gene: TRBJ2-5; CDR3nt: TGTGCCAGCAGCTTCGGACAGGGGGCGAAAACCCAGTACTTC; CDR3aa: CASSFGQGAKTQYF
d_gene: NA; v_gene: TRBV7-6; abundance: NA; j_gene: TRBJ2-5; CDR3nt: TGTGCCAGCAGTTTAACGCAGGAACGAGAGACCCAGTACTTC; CDR3aa: CASSLTQERETQYF
d_gene: TRBD1; v_gene: TRBV2; abundance: NA; j_gene: TRBJ1-2; CDR3nt: TGTGCCAGCAGGGAGACGGGACAGGGGTCAGGCTATGGCTACACCTTC; CDR3aa: CASRETGQGSGYGYTF
d_gene: TRBD2; v_gene: TRBV5-1; abundance: NA; j_gene: TRBJ2-5; CDR3nt: TGCGCCGGCAGCTTGGGACTAGCGGACCTCCAAGAGACCCAGTACTTC; CDR3aa: CAGSLGLADLQETQYF
d_gene: TRBD1; v_gene: TRBV28; abundance: NA; j_gene: TRBJ1-2; CDR3nt: TGTGCCAGCAGTTTAGTGGACAGGTACTATGGCTACACCTTC; CDR3aa: CASSLVDRYYGYTF
d_gene: NA; v_gene: TRBV27; abundance: NA; j_gene: TRBJ2-2; CDR3nt: TGTGCCAGCAGTTTTGTAGGGAGCACCGGGGAGCTGTTTTTT; CDR3aa: CASSFVGSTGELFF
d_gene: NA; v_gene: TRBV6-1; abundance: few; j_gene: TRBJ1-4; CDR3nt: TGTGCCAGTCACGAACCGACTCCCCCTCTGGGAAAACTGTTTTTT; CDR3aa: CASHEPTPPLGKLFF